This T cell receptor beta chain stems from a study of a mutant IDH1 vaccine in newly diagnosed glioma. Study information: Treated patients showed a male proportion of around 62%, a female proportion of 37.5%, and a mean age of approximately 40 years. Earlier therapy was either radiotherapy, temozolomide, or both, and most got both. Study-wide points: There seemed to be no relation between pseudoprogression and changes in top peripheral T cell clonotypes. Vaccination induced immune responses in about 92% of patients.

This clone has a single count. The antigen remains undetermined. Assay: immunoSEQ multiplex PCR; the TCRdb copy retains only in-frame clones and omits some. The sample contains roughly 48,000 clones, around nine tenths of which appear only once. The germline V gene encodes CDR1 SNHLY and CDR2 FYNNEI. This CDR3 is 15 amino acids long. V trimming: 7 bases; J trimming: 6 bases; junction bases outside the gene matches: 13. Stated time point: week 11, during vaccination. Mutant IDH1 20-mer peptide, at 300 ug, made up each vaccine dose, with topical imiquimod. The material sequenced was PBMCs, taken from a glioma patient whose treatment included an IDH1 peptide vaccine. This chain uses TRBV2 with TRBJ2-7; TRBD2 aligns across 9 bases. The receptor comes from a man aged 50-59 years with glioma. CDR3 DNA: TGTGCCAGCAATCCCCCTGGGCGGGAGGGCCTCGAGCAGTACTTC. This encodes CASNPPGREGLEQYF.